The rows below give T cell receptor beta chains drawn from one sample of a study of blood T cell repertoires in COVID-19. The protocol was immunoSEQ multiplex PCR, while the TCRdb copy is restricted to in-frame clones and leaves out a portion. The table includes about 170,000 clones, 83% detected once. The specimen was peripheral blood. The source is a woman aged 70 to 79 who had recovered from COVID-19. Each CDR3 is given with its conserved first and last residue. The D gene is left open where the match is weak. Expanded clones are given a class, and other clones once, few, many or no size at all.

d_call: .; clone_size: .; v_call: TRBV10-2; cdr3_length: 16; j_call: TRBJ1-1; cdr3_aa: CASSEWSRAVWTEAFF; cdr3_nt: TGCGCCAGCAGTGAGTGGTCCCGCGCTGTGTGGACTGAAGCTTTCTTT
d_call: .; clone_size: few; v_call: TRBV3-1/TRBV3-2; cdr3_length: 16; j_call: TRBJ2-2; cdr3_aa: CASSQFAGPNTGELFF; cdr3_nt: TGTGCCAGCAGCCAGTTTGCGGGACCTAACACCGGGGAGCTGTTTTTT
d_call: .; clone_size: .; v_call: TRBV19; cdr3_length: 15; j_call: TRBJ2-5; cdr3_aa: CASSSHGAGEETQYF; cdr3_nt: TGTGCCAGTAGCAGTCATGGGGCAGGGGAAGAGACCCAGTACTTC
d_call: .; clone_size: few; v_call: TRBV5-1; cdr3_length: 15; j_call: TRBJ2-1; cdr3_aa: CASNSDRPSYNEQFF; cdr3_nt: TGCGCCAGCAACTCCGACAGACCCTCATACAATGAGCAGTTCTTC
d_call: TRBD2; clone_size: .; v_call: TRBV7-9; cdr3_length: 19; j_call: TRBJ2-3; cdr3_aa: CASSPTSPDLAGATDTQYF; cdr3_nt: TGTGCCAGCAGCCCAACTTCCCCGGACCTAGCGGGGGCCACAGATACGCAGTATTTT
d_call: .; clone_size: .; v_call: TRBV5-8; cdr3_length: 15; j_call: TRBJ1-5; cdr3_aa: CASSVRPGSNQPQHF; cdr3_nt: TGTGCCAGCAGCGTTCGGCCAGGTAGCAATCAGCCCCAGCATTTT
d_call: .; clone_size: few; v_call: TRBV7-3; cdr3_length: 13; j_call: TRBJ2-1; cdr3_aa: CASSMGGYNEQFF; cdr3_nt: TGTGCCAGCAGCATGGGGGGATACAATGAGCAGTTCTTC
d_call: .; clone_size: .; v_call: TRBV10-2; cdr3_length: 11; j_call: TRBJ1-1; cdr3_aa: CASTAGTEAFF; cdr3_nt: TGCGCCAGCACTGCGGGGACTGAAGCTTTCTTT
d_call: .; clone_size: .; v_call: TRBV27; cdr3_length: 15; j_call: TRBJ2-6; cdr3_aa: CASSWGGSGANVLTF; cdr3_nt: TGTGCCAGCAGTTGGGGCGGCTCTGGGGCCAACGTCCTGACTTTC
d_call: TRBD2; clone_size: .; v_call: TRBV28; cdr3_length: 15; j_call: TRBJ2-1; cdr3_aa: CASSPPTSATNEQFF; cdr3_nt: TGTGCCAGCAGCCCCCCGACTAGCGCGACCAATGAGCAGTTCTTC
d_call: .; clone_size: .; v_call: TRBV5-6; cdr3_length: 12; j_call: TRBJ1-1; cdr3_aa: CASSLFRDEAFF; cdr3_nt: TGTGCCAGCAGCTTATTCCGGGATGAAGCTTTCTTT
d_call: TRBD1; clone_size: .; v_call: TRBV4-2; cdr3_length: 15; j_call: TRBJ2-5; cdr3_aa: CASSQATGYQETQYF; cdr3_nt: TGTGCCAGCAGCCAGGCGACAGGGTACCAAGAGACCCAGTACTTC
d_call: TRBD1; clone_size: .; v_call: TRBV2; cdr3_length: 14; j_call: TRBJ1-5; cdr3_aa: CASSAGDSHQPQHF; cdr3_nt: TGTGCCAGCAGTGCGGGGGACAGCCATCAGCCCCAGCATTTT
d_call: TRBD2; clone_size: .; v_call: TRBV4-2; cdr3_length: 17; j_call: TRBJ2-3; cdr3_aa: CASSHPWGAGGRDTQYF; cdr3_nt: TGTGCCAGCAGCCACCCCTGGGGCGCGGGGGGCCGAGATACGCAGTATTTT
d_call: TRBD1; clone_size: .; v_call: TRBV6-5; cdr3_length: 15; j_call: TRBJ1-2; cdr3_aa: CASHHLDRAFYGYTF; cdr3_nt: TGTGCCAGCCACCATCTGGACAGGGCTTTTTATGGCTACACCTTC
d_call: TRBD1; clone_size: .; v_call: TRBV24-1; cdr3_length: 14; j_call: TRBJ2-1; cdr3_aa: CATSDSGGYNEQFF; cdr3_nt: TGTGCCACCAGTGATTCAGGGGGCTACAATGAGCAGTTCTTC
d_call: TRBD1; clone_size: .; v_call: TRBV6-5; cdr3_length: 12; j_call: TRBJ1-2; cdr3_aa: CATVGQELGYTF; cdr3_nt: TGTGCCACCGTGGGACAGGAGCTGGGCTACACCTTC
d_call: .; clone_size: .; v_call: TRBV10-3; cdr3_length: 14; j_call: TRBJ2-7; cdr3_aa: CAIRAGAISYEQYF; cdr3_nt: TGTGCCATCAGGGCGGGGGCCATCTCCTACGAGCAGTACTTC
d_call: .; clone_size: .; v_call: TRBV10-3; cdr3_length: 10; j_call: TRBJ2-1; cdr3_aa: CASGDPWGFF; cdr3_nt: TGTGCATCGGGGGACCCCTGGGGGTTCTTC
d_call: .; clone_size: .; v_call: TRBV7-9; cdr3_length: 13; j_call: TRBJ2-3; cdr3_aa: CASIRGGEDTQYF; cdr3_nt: TGTGCCAGCATCCGGGGCGGGGAGGATACGCAGTATTTT
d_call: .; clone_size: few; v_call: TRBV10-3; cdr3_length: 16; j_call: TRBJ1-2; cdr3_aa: CAISDQTQQANYGYTF; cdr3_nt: TGTGCCATCAGTGACCAAACTCAACAGGCTAACTATGGCTACACCTTC
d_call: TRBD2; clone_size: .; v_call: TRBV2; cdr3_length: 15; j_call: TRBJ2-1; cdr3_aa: CASSEALHGGGEQFF; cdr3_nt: TGTGCCAGCAGTGAAGCGCTTCACGGGGGGGGTGAGCAGTTCTTC
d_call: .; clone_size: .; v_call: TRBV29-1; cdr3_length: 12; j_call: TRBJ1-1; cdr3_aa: CSAPNVNTEAFF; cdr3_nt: TGCAGCGCCCCTAACGTGAACACTGAAGCTTTCTTT
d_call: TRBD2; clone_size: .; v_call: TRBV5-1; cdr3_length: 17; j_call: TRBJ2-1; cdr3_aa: CASSLSSGRRSYNEQFF; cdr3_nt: TGCGCCAGCAGCTTGTCTAGCGGGAGGCGCTCCTACAATGAGCAGTTCTTC
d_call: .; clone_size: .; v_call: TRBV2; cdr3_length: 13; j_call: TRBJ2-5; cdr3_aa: CASSRGPQETQYF; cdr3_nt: TGTGCCAGCAGTAGGGGCCCACAAGAGACCCAGTACTTC
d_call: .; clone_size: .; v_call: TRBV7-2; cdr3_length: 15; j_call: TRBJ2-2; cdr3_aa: CASSLGGSRSGELFF; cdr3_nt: TGTGCCAGCAGCTTAGGTGGTAGCCGGTCTGGGGAGCTGTTTTTT
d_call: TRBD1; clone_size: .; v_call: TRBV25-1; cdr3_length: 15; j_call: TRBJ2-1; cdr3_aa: CASRRDRGPHNEQFF; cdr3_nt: TGTGCCAGCAGAAGAGACAGGGGGCCACACAATGAGCAGTTCTTC
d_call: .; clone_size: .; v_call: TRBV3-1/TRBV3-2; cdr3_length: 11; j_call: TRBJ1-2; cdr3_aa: CASSPGYGYTF; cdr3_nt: TGTGCCAGCAGCCCAGGCTATGGCTACACCTTC
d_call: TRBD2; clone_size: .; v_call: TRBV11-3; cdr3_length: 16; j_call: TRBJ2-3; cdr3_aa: CASSPGLAAHSDTQYF; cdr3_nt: TGTGCCAGCAGCCCGGGACTAGCGGCTCACTCAGATACGCAGTATTTT
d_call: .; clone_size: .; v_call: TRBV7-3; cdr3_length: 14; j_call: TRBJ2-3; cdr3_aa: CASSPRGNTDTQYF; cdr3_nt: TGTGCCAGCAGCCCCCGGGGAAACACAGATACGCAGTATTTT
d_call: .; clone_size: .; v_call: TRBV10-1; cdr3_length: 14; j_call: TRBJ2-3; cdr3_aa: CASSDSGRTDTQYF; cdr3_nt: TGCGCCAGCAGTGACTCAGGGCGCACAGATACGCAGTATTTT
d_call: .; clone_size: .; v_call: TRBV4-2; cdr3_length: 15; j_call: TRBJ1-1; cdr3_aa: CASSQEPLGGTEAFF; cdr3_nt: TGTGCCAGCAGCCAGGAACCCCTGGGGGGCACTGAAGCTTTCTTT
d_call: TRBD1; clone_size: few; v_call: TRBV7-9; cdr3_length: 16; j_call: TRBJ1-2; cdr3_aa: CASSTRPGQAYEGYTF; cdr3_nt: TGTGCCAGCAGCACCAGACCGGGACAGGCGTATGAGGGCTACACCTTC
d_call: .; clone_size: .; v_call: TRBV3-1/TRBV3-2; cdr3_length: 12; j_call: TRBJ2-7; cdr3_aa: CASSQGNVGQYF; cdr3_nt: TGTGCCAGCAGCCAAGGAAATGTCGGGCAGTACTTC
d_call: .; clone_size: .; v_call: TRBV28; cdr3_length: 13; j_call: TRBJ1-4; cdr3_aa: CATTGEGREKLFF; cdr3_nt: TGTGCCACCACGGGGGAGGGTCGGGAAAAACTGTTTTTT
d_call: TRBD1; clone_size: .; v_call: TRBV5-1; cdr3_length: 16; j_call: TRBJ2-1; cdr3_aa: CASTDVTGGNYNEQFF; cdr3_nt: TGCGCCAGCACCGACGTAACAGGGGGGAACTACAATGAGCAGTTCTTC
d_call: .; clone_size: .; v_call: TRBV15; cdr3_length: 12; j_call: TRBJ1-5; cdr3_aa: CATSAPGQPQHF; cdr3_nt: TGTGCCACCAGCGCCCCCGGTCAGCCCCAGCATTTT
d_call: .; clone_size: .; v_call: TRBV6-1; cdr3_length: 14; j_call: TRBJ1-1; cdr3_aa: CASSEQGLGTEAFF; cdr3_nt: TGTGCCAGCAGTGAACAGGGCCTGGGGACTGAAGCTTTCTTT
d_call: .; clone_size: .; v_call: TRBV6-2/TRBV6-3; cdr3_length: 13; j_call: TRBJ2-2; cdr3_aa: CASSPPNTGELFF; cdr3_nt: TGTGCCAGCAGCCCCCCTAACACCGGGGAGCTGTTTTTT
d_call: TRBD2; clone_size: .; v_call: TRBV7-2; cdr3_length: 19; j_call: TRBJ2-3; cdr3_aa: CASSYFPSGRGGSTDTQYF; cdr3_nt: TGTGCCAGCAGCTACTTCCCTAGCGGGAGAGGGGGTAGCACAGATACGCAGTATTTT
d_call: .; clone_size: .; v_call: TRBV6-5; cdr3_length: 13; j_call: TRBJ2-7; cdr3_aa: CASRDSSSYEQYF; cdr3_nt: TGTGCCAGCAGGGACTCGAGCTCCTACGAGCAGTACTTC
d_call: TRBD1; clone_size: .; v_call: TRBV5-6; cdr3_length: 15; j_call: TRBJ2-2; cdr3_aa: CASSFGTGGTGELFF; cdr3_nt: TGTGCCAGCAGCTTCGGGACAGGGGGGACCGGGGAGCTGTTTTTT
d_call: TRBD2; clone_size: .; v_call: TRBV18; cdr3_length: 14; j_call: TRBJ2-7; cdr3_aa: CASSPQEGGDEQYF; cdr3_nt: TGTGCCAGCTCACCCCAGGAGGGAGGGGACGAGCAGTACTTC
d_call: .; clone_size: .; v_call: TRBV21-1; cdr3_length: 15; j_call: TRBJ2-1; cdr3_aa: CAGPPTGGSYNEQFF; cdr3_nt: TGTGCCGGGCCCCCGACAGGGGGCTCGTACAATGAGCAGTTCTTC
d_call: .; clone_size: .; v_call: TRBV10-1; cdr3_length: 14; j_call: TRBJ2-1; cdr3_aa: CASGPWRGNNEQFF; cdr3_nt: TGCGCCAGCGGTCCCTGGCGGGGAAACAATGAGCAGTTCTTC
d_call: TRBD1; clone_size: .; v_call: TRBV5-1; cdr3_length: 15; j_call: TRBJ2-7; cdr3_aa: CASSTDGQGNYEQYF; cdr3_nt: TGCGCCAGCAGCACCGACGGACAGGGCAACTACGAGCAGTACTTC
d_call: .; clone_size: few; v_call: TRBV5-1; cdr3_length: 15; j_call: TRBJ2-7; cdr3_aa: CASSPGDSRSYEQYF; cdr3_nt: TGCGCCAGCAGCCCAGGGGATTCGCGGTCCTACGAGCAGTACTTC
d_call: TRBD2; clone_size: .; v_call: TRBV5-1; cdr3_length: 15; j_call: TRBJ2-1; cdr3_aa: CASSLASSGYNEQFF; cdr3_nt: TGCGCCAGCAGCTTGGCCTCTAGCGGCTACAATGAGCAGTTCTTC
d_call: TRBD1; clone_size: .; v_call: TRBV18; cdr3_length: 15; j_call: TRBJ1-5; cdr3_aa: CASSPDRHSNQPQHF; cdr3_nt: TGTGCCAGCTCACCGGACAGGCATAGCAATCAGCCCCAGCATTTT
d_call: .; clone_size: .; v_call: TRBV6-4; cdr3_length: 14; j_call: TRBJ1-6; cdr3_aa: CASSPNAGWSPLHF; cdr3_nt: TGTGCCAGCAGCCCAAACGCAGGGTGGTCACCCCTCCACTTT
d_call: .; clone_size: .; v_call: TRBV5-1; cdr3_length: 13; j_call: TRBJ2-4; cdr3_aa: CASSSTPGNIQYF; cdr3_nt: TGCGCCAGCAGCTCGACCCCAGGGAACATTCAGTACTTC